The 5 T cell receptor beta chains reported below all come from one sample, sequenced in a study of cytomegalovirus exposure and HLA in healthy donors. Clones were sequenced by immunoSEQ multiplex PCR, and TCRdb holds only the in-frame ones, with some missing. The profile shows about 280,000 clones, over 75% of them singletons. Specimen: PBMCs. These receptor sequences come from a young woman in good health and CMV-seronegative.

The genes are TRBV10-3 and TRBJ2-1, with D perhaps TRBD1 (6 bases). V lost 5 bases and J 11 bases, leaving 13 bases between the germline ends. From germline, CDR1 is ENHRY and CDR2 SYGVKD. The CDR3 runs to 12 residues. This chain's CDR3 is CAISWAQGKQFF. CDR3 DNA sequence: TGTGCCATCAGTTGGGCACAGGGAAAGCAGTTCTTC.

The gene calls are TRBV6-6 and TRBJ2-7; 9 bases are a match to TRBD2. The CDR3 spans 15 residues. The J segment lost 6 bases and the V segment lost 2 bases, leaving 8 bases of the junction unmatched. Germline-derived CDR1 and CDR2 are MNHNY and SVGAGI (reference sequence). CDR3 in DNA: TGTGCCAGCAGTTACCCTGGACTAGCGTCGGGCGAGCAGTACTTC. Amino acids: CASSYPGLASGEQYF.

The chain is built from TRBV28 and TRBJ2-1, with TRBD2 matching 12 bases. This CDR3 has 16 residues. CDR1 and CDR2 from the germline V gene are MDHEN and SYDVKM. J lost 8 bases, V lost 1 base, and 6 bases had no gene match. The CDR3 DNA is TGTGCCAGCAGTTTATCACTAGCGGGAGGAGACTATGAGCAGTTCTTC. Protein: CASSLSLAGGDYEQFF.

The V call is TRBV10-1, the J call TRBJ2-5; D is possibly TRBD1 (6 bases). Germline V lookup: CDR1 WNHNN, CDR2 SYGVQD (reference sequence). Trimming took off 0 bases at V and 1 base at J, with 15 bases between the two ends. The CDR3 has 17 residues. The CDR3 sequence is CASSESRGRGGQETQYF. Written as DNA, the CDR3 is TGCGCCAGCAGTGAGTCGAGGGGGAGAGGGGGCCAAGAGACCCAGTACTTC.

V gene TRBV30 combines with J gene TRBJ1-1; 10 positions agree with TRBD1. The germline CDR1 and CDR2 sequences are GTSNPN and SVGIG (reference sequence). The V gene end was trimmed by 2 bases and the J gene end by 11 bases; junction bases not matched to a gene: 11. The CDR3 consists of 14 residues. The CDR3 DNA reads TGTGCCTGGAGTCCCCCATTTGGACAGGGGGGTGCTTTCTTT. It yields the protein CAWSPPFGQGGAFF.